A single sample is the source of the 12 T cell receptor beta chains below, sequenced in a study of T cells after yellow fever vaccination. TCRdb re-derived calls from the 5' RACE reads in MiXCR, one entry per CDR3 protein. The sample holds about 310,000 distinct CDR3 sequences, roughly 3.5% seen once. The material was PBMCs, obtained on the day of the yellow fever booster vaccination. The origin of the receptors is a young man who received the YFV17D yellow fever vaccine.

This clonotype came up many times. The rearrangement joins TRBV7-2 to TRBJ2-6; no clear D gene. Germline CDR1 reads SGHTA; CDR2 reads FQGNSA. Trimming removed 0 bases at V and 3 bases at J, with 9 bases between. This CDR3 spans 16 amino acids. The DNA of the CDR3 is TGTGCCAGCAGCTTAGCAGGCGGTGGTGGGGCCAACGTCCTGACTTTC. It codes for CASSLAGGGGANVLTF.

There are a few counts of this clonotype. V and J are TRBV6-6 and TRBJ2-3; D is tentatively TRBD1 or TRBD2 (6 bases each). The CDR3 has 15 amino acids. Trimming shortened V by 0 bases and J by 4 bases, and 11 bases separated the two germline ends. CDR1 is MNHNY, CDR2 SVGAGI, per germline (reference sequence). The CDR3: CASSYSAGGADTQYF. The CDR3 DNA reads TGTGCCAGCAGTTACTCTGCCGGGGGCGCAGATACGCAGTATTTT.

This clonotype occurred many times. The rearrangement links TRBV7-9 to TRBJ2-1; TRBD1 matches at 9 bases. The germline CDR1 and CDR2 sequences are SEHNR and FQNEAQ (reference sequence). V lost 3 bases, J lost 5 bases, and 5 bases stayed unmatched. The CDR3 is made up of 15 amino acids. This CDR3 is CASSFAGTGNNEQFF. The CDR3 coding sequence is TGTGCCAGCAGCTTTGCCGGGACAGGGAACAATGAGCAGTTCTTC.

This clonotype was seen many times. The genes are TRBV5-8 and TRBJ1-1; TRBD1 aligns across 7 bases. The ends lost 5 bases at V and 7 bases at J; junction bases unmatched: 8. CDR1 is SGHTS, CDR2 YDEGEE, per germline. The CDR3 contains 13 residues. The CDR3 DNA is TGTGCCAGCAGACAGGGGAGGAGAGGTGAAGCTTTCTTT. This gives the protein CASRQGRRGEAFF. Full variable domain (remainder filled in from reference TRBV5-8 and TRBJ1-1): EAGVTQSPTHLIKTRGQQATLRCSPISGHTSVYWYQQALGLGLQFLLWYDEGEERNRGNFPPRFSGRQFPNYSSELNVNALELEDSALYLCASRQGRRGEAFFGQGTRLTVV.

This clonotype appeared a few times. The chain combines TRBV10-3 with TRBJ2-3, with 11 bases identical to TRBD2. The CDR3 extends over 16 amino acids. Unmatched junction bases numbered 7, after V lost 3 bases and J lost 5 bases. The germline CDR1 and CDR2 sequences are ENHRY and SYGVKD. CDR3 in DNA: TGTGCCATCAGTGATGGGCTAGCGGGGGGTGGAGATACGCAGTATTTT. It codes for CAISDGLAGGGDTQYF.

In its sample, this clonotype was seen many times. Here the CDR3 reads CASSSGLFSYEQYF. The DNA for the CDR3 is TGTGCCAGCAGTAGTGGGCTCTTCAGTTACGAGCAGTACTTC. The chain carries TRBV12-3 or TRBV12-4 and TRBJ2-7; D gene ambiguous. Between the trimmed V and J ends, which lost 5 bases and 4 bases, there was a span of 15 bases. The CDR3 is made up of 14 amino acids.

The chain has TRBV9 and TRBJ1-2, with D uncertain. Germline V gene lookup returns CDR1 SGDLS and CDR2 YYNGEE. The length of the CDR3 is 17 residues. Deletions cut 6 bases from V and 1 base from J, with 22 bases between. CDR3: CASTPTANRENNYGYTF. CDR3 DNA: TGTGCCAGCACCCCCACGGCGAACAGAGAGAATAACTATGGCTACACCTTC.

This clonotype was recorded many times. The V gene is TRBV7-9, the J gene TRBJ2-3; unclear D gene. V was cut by 4 bases and J by 5 bases, with 10 bases left in between. The length of the CDR3 is 13 residues. Germline V lookup: CDR1 SEHNR, CDR2 FQNEAQ (reference sequence). This CDR3 reads CASSSPPGDTQYF. For the CDR3, the DNA is TGTGCCAGCAGCTCCCCCCCCGGAGATACGCAGTATTTT.

This rearrangement joins TRBV7-9 to TRBJ2-3; D gene uncertain. Per the germline V gene, CDR1 is SEHNR and CDR2 is FQNEAQ (reference sequence). The CDR3 contains 15 residues. The V end lost 4 bases, the J end lost 4 bases, and 15 bases lay between the germline ends. CDR3 amino acids: CASSSSVFAADTQYF. CDR3 bases: TGTGCCAGCAGCTCCTCCGTTTTTGCCGCAGATACGCAGTATTTT.

The chain combines TRBV6-4 with TRBJ2-3; weak D call: TRBD1 (6 bases). V was pared by 0 bases and J by 1 base, with 14 bases between. This CDR3 comprises 17 residues. Per germline, CDR1 MRHNA and CDR2 SNTAGT. CDR3 residues: CASSDSSTSGGTDTQYF. Written as DNA, the CDR3 is TGTGCCAGCAGTGACTCGAGTACGTCAGGGGGCACAGATACGCAGTATTTT.

This clonotype showed up just a few times. The CDR3 region is CASSARDRVTDTQYF. In nucleotides, the CDR3 is TGCGCCAGCAGCGCACGGGACAGGGTTACAGATACGCAGTATTTT. This chain joins TRBV5-1 and TRBJ2-3; 9 positions agree with TRBD1. The V gene end was trimmed by 4 bases and the J gene end by 3 bases; junction bases not matched to a gene: 6. The CDR3 contains 15 residues. Germline V lookup: CDR1 SGHRS, CDR2 YFSETQ.

In this sample, this clonotype turned up a few times. The V and J genes are TRBV12-3 or TRBV12-4 and TRBJ2-5; D is possibly TRBD2 (5 bases). This CDR3 comprises 13 residues. The V and J ends lost 8 bases and 2 bases respectively, with 12 bases between them. The CDR3 sequence: CASSKTGQETQYF. CDR3 nucleotide sequence: TGTGCCAGCTCAAAAACGGGGCAAGAGACCCAGTACTTC.